This paragraph reports one T cell receptor beta chain. Its antigen is undetermined. The data originate from a study of T cells in Graves' hyperthyroidism and ophthalmopathy. General study findings and limits: Expanded thyroid clonotypes (above 0.001) were mostly also found in blood. From stable hyperthyroidism, ophthalmopathy was set apart by a 13 V-J model.

Trimming cost V 11 bases and J 4 bases, with 17 bases left between them. The length of the CDR3 is 13 residues. CDR1 and CDR2 from the germline V gene are MNHEY and SVGAGI. TCR beta CDR3 regions were amplified from RNA transcripts. An initial round of RT-PCR targeting the TCR CDR3 relied on the HTBI primer set. TCRdb reprocessed the multiplex PCR reads via MiXCR and lists one record per CDR3 protein. The table has over 500,000 distinct CDR3 sequences, approximately 48% seen once. Diagnosis relied on clinical symptoms, serum thyroxine and TRAb, thyroid ultrasound and orbital computed tomography. This receptor was identified in an adult woman with Graves' disease, either hyperthyroidism or ophthalmopathy (not recorded which). Input material: peripheral blood or thyroid tissue (not recorded which). The rearrangement links TRBV6-5 to TRBJ2-5, with D perhaps matching TRBD2 (7 bases). CDR3 region: CAAGRGIRETQYF. In nucleotides, the CDR3 is TGTGCCGCTGGGAGGGGGATCCGAGAGACCCAGTACTTC.